This TCR beta chain is from a study of post-analysis software for immune sequencing data. Study-wide context: Courses of disease covered relapsing-remitting, secondary progressive and progressive-relapsing multiple sclerosis. Study-level findings and limits: About 5 TRBV segments occurring more often in patients than controls included TRBV5-6, TRBV5-1 and TRBV20-1. Normalized Chao1 diversity was significantly lower in multiple sclerosis patients than in controls. Samples made in the same batch grouped tightly together by F measure.

Germline CDR1 and CDR2: LNHNV and YYDKDF (reference sequence). Trimming stripped 5 bases from V and 3 bases from J, with 10 bases between. This CDR3 contains 13 residues. TCR beta cDNA libraries included unique molecular identifiers. About 460,000 cDNA molecules were obtained from approximately 0.91 to 9.4 million T cells. MiXCR, applied by TCRdb to the PCR reads, yields one record per CDR3 protein. The table has hundreds of thousands of distinct CDR3 sequences, 25% to 30% seen once; the top ten hold approximately 0.6%. This clonotype has a handful of counts. Its antigen is as yet unknown. This TCR came from a girl between 5 and 17 years old with multiple sclerosis. The sequencing sample was made of blood. This rearrangement joins TRBV15 to TRBJ1-1; D unclear. CDR3 loop: CATSAVEDTEAFF. The CDR3 nucleotides read TGTGCCACCAGCGCCGTGGAGGACACTGAAGCTTTCTTT.